The 11 T cell receptor beta chains given below trace back to one sample, sequenced in a study of T cells in Graves' hyperthyroidism and ophthalmopathy. RNA transcripts served as the template for amplifying TCR beta CDR3 regions. Initially, a first-round RT-PCR of the TCR CDR3 employed the HTBI primer set. Each CDR3 protein gets one entry after TCRdb re-called the multiplex PCR reads with MiXCR. The data hold fewer than 900,000 distinct CDR3 sequences, with roughly a sixth observed a single time. The sample consisted of blood. These receptors all come from a woman between 50 and 59 years old with Graves' hyperthyroidism that later progressed to Graves' ophthalmopathy.

The CDR3 loop reads CASSDRRGGPNEQFF. CDR3 DNA: TGCGCCAGCAGTGATCGGCGGGGGGGCCCCAATGAGCAGTTCTTC. The rearrangement joins TRBV10-1 to TRBJ2-1; TRBD2 aligns across 9 bases. The CDR3 totals 15 residues. CDR1 and CDR2 from the germline V gene are WNHNN and SYGVQD (reference sequence). Trimming took 3 bases from V and 6 from J; bases not matched to a gene: 6.

At least ten counts were recorded for this clonotype. The rearrangement uses TRBV2 and TRBJ1-2; D may be TRBD1 (6 bases). Germline V gives CDR1 SNHLY, CDR2 FYNNEI. V was shortened by 2 bases and J by 5 bases, with 18 bases between the two germline ends. This CDR3 contains 16 residues. CDR3 coding DNA: TGTGCCAGCAGTGAATCCCCCGGGAGCAGGGGTTATGGCTACACCTTC. Translation gives CASSESPGSRGYGYTF.

Comment on this clonotype: This may arise from a read error, as a much more abundant clone is one base away. V and J are TRBV20-1 and TRBJ2-2; maybe TRBD2 (6 bases). The germline V gene has CDR1 DFQATT and CDR2 SNEGSKA (reference sequence). The CDR3 has 15 amino acids. The CDR3 DNA is TGCAGTGCTAGAGATATAGCGTCCGGCGGCGGGGAGCCGTTTTTT. Protein sequence: CSARDIASGGGEPFF.

Many counts were recorded for this clonotype. The chain employs TRBV2 and TRBJ2-3; 8 bases agree with TRBD1. This CDR3 has 16 amino acids. Trimming took 6 bases from V and 0 from J; bases not matched to a gene: 8. CDR1 and CDR2 (germline): SNHLY, FYNNEI. CDR3 protein: CASRDRDRTSTDTQYF. The CDR3 region has the DNA TGTGCCAGCAGGGACCGGGACAGGACTAGCACAGATACGCAGTATTTT.

This clonotype was counted only a few times. The J gene is TRBJ1-1, the V gene TRBV27, with TRBD1 as a possible D gene (5 bases). CDR1 MNHEY and CDR2 SMNVEV come from the germline V gene (reference sequence). V was shortened by 4 bases and J by 2 bases, with 23 bases between the two germline ends. The CDR3 sequence is 18 residues long. The CDR3 sequence is CASSSVRALAERNTEAFF. CDR3 coding DNA: TGTGCCAGCAGTTCCGTCAGGGCCTTGGCCGAAAGAAACACTGAAGCTTTCTTT.

This clonotype was detected many times. The CDR3 DNA follows: TGTGCCAGCAGTTACGCAGGGGGCTATGGCTACACCTTC. It encodes CASSYAGGYGYTF. The chain links TRBV6-5 to TRBJ1-2; 7 bases match TRBD1. Trimming at V came to 2 bases and at J to 4 bases, leaving 1 base not matched to a gene. This CDR3 has 13 residues. CDR1 is MNHEY, CDR2 SVGAGI, per germline.

The chain is built from TRBV11-2 and TRBJ1-2; D might be TRBD1 (5 bases). CDR1 is SGHAT and CDR2 is FQNNGV in the germline V gene. The CDR3 is made up of 15 amino acids. With 5 bases removed from V and 7 bases from J, the gap between germline ends came to 20 bases. As DNA, the CDR3 is TGTGCCAGCAGCCTTGGGACGGCTTCCTTCTCTGGCTACACCTTC. It is translated as CASSLGTASFSGYTF. The whole variable domain, remainder taken from reference TRBV11-2 and TRBJ1-2, is EAGVAQSPRYKIIEKRQSVAFWCNPISGHATLYWYQQILGQGPKLLIQFQNNGVVDDSQLPKDRFSAERLKGVDSTLKIQPAKLEDSAVYLCASSLGTASFSGYTFGSGTRLTVV.

V usage is TRBV6-6 and J usage is TRBJ1-4; 7 nucleotides match TRBD1. Losses at the gene ends were 2 bases for V and 0 bases for J; bases not matched to a gene: 9. This CDR3 is built from 18 residues. CDR1 is MNHNY and CDR2 is SVGAGI in the germline V gene (reference sequence). CDR3 residues: CASSYPGGDSATNEKLFF. The CDR3 region has the DNA TGTGCCAGCAGTTACCCTGGGGGGGACAGTGCAACTAATGAAAAACTGTTTTTT.

This clonotype occurred a few times. The chain has TRBV12-3 or TRBV12-4 and TRBJ1-2; no reliable D call. This CDR3 is 14 amino acids long. Trimming removed 2 bases from V and 8 bases from J, with 15 bases in between. The CDR3 DNA reads TGTGCCAGCAGTTTACGAATTGAGGACTGCGGCTACACCTTC. It specifies CASSLRIEDCGYTF.

Ten or more counts support this clonotype. The chain employs TRBV7-8 and TRBJ2-7; D is possibly TRBD1 (6 bases). The CDR3 extends over 16 amino acids. The germline V gene encodes CDR1 SGHVS and CDR2 FQNEAQ. V lost 0 bases and J 0 bases, leaving 12 bases between the germline ends. This chain's CDR3 is CASSLARGLSSYEQYF. CDR3 in DNA: TGTGCCAGCAGCTTAGCGAGGGGGTTAAGCTCCTACGAGCAGTACTTC.

This clonotype was seen ten or more times. This chain connects TRBV20-1 to TRBJ1-4, with D possibly TRBD1 on 5 matching bases. The CDR3 contains 14 residues. The germline gives CDR1 DFQATT, CDR2 SNEGSKA (reference sequence). With 4 bases removed from V and 0 bases from J, the gap between germline ends came to 9 bases. The CDR3 here is CSATRGATNEKLFF. The CDR3 DNA is TGCAGTGCTACAAGAGGGGCAACTAATGAAAAACTGTTTTTT.